The clone carrying this T cell receptor (beta chain) has only a few counts. This sample is drawn from a study of long-term antiretroviral therapy in people with HIV. Every participant with HIV received treatment in the United States. The CDR3 length is 13 residues. Per germline, CDR1 SGHRS and CDR2 YFSETQ. Trimming left V 2 bases short and J 5 bases short, with 10 bases between. At survey level, the immunoSEQ assay was run in its v3.0 version. Sequencing was directed toward about 40,000-50,000 T-cell genomes in each sample. Assay used: immunoSEQ multiplex PCR; TCRdb lists only in-frame clones, some missing. This table holds about 28,000 clones, around 90% found once.

The sequencing here drew on unsorted PBMCs, taken 1.8 years after starting antiretroviral therapy. This sequence joins TRBV5-1 and TRBJ2-5; D is ambiguous. The source is a woman aged 18-30 years with HIV. Here the CDR3 reads CASSFSGSETQYF. The CDR3 DNA reads TGCGCCAGCAGCTTCTCAGGTAGCGAGACCCAGTACTTC.